This T cell receptor (beta chain) was profiled in a study of sequential checkpoint blockade in melanoma. Looking at the study overall: First-line arms were nivolumab then ipilimumab, or the reverse, randomized 1:1.

Measured with immunoSEQ multiplex PCR; TCRdb has only the in-frame clones, and not every one. The sample has some 19,000 clones; around 69% are singletons. Treatment given: randomized to nivolumab then ipilimumab (arm A) or the reverse (arm B). The V gene end was trimmed by 2 bases and the J gene end by 8 bases; junction bases not matched to a gene: 7. From germline, CDR1 is MNHNS and CDR2 SASEGT. The CDR3 consists of 15 residues. This TCR was recovered from a human donor with melanoma. The J gene is TRBJ2-1, the V gene TRBV6-1, with 9 bases aligning to TRBD1. Specimen: CD8+ T cells sorted from blood (inferred from file names), collected from a patient given nivolumab and ipilimumab in sequence. CDR3 region: CASSEPTGGGYEQFF. The CDR3 bases are TGTGCCAGCAGTGAACCAACAGGGGGCGGCTATGAGCAGTTCTTC.